This T cell receptor beta chain comes out of a study of blood T cell repertoires in COVID-19. Overall study context: Italy, Spain and the United States were the sources of the convalescent and acute COVID-19 samples. PBMCs, B-cell-depleted T cells, or T cells provided the cDNA or gDNA that made up the material.

In the original analysis: Using reference gene primer amplification, nucleated cell counts were estimated. Only in-frame clones appear in the TCRdb table, and some are missing; sequencing was by immunoSEQ multiplex PCR. That table is the source of V, J and clone size, and D and trimming were worked out from the DNA. The sample shows about 280,000 clones, roughly 87% of them seen only once. The CDR3 loop spans 15 amino acids. The germline gives CDR1 KGHSH, CDR2 LQKENI. V gave up 3 bases and J gave up 5 bases, with 16 bases separating them. This TCR came from a human donor in a cohort sampled during active COVID-19. The sequenced material came from peripheral blood. The chain links TRBV18 to TRBJ2-5; tentative D call: TRBD1 (7 bases). The CDR3 region has the DNA TGTGCCAGCTCACCGCGGACAGGTGGGGGGGAGACCCAGTACTTC. It specifies CASSPRTGGGETQYF.